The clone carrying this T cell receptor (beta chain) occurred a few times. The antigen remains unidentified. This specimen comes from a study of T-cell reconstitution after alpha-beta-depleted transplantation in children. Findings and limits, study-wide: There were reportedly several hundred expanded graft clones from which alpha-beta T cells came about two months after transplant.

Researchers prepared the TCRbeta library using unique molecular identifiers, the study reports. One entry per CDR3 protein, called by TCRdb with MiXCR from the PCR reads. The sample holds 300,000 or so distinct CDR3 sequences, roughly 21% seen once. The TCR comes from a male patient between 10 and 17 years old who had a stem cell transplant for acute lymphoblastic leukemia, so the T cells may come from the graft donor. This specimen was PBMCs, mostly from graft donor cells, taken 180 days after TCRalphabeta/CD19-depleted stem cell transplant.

The CDR3 DNA is TGCGCCAGCAGCACCTGGGCCCAGTACCAAGAGACCCAGTACTTC. Residues: CASSTWAQYQETQYF. The chain couples TRBV5-1 to TRBJ2-5, with unresolved D. Trimming removed 4 bases from V and 0 bases from J, with 13 bases in between. Germline assignment: CDR1 SGHRS and CDR2 YFSETQ. The CDR3 loop spans 15 amino acids.